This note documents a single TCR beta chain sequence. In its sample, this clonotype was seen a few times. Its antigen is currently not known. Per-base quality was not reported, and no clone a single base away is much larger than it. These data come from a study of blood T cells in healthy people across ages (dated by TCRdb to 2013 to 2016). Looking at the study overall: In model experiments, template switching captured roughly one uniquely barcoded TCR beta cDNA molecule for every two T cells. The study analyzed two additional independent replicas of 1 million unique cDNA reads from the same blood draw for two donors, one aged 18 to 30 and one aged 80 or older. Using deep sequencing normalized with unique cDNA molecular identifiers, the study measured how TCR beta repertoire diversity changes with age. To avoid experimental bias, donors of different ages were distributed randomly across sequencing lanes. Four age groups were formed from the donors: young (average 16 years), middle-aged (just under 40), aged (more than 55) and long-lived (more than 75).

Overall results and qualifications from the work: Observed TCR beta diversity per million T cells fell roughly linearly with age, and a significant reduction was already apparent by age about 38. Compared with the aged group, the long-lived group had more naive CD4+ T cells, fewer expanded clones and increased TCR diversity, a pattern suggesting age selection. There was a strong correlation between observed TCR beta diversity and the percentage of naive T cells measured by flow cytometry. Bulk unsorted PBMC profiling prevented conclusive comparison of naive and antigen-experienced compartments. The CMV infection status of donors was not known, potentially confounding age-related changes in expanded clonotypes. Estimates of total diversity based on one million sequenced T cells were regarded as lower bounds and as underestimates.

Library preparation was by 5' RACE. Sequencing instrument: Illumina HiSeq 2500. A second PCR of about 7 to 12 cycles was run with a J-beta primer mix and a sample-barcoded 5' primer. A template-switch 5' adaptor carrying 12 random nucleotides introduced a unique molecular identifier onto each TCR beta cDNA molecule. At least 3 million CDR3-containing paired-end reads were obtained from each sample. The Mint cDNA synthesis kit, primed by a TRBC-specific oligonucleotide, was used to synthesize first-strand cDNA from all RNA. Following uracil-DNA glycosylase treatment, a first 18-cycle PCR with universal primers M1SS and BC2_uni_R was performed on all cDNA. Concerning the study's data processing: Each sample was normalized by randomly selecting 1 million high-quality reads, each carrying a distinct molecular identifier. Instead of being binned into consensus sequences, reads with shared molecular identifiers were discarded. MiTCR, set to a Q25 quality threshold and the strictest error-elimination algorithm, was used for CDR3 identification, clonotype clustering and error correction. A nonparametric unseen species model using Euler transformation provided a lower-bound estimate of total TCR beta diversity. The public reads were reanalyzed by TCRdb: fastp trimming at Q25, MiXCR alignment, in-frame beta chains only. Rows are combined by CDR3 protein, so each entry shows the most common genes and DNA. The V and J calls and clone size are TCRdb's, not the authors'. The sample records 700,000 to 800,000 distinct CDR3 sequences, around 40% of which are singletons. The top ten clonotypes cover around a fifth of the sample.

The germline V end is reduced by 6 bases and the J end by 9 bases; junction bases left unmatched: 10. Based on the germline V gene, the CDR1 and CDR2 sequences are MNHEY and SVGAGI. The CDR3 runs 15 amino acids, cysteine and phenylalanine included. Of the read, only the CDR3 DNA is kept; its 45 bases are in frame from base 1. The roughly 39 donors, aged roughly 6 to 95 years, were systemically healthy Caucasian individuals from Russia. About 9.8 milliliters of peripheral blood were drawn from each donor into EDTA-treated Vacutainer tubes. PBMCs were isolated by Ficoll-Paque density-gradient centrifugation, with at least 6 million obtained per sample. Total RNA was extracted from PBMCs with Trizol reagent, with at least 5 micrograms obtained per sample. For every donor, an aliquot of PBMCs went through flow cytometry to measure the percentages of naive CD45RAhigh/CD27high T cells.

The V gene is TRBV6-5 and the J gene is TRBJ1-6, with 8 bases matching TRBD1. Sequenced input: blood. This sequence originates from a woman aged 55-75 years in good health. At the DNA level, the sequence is TGTGCCAGCAGACAGGGACAGGCCCCTGGTTCACCCCTCCACTTT. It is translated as CASRQGQAPGSPLHF.